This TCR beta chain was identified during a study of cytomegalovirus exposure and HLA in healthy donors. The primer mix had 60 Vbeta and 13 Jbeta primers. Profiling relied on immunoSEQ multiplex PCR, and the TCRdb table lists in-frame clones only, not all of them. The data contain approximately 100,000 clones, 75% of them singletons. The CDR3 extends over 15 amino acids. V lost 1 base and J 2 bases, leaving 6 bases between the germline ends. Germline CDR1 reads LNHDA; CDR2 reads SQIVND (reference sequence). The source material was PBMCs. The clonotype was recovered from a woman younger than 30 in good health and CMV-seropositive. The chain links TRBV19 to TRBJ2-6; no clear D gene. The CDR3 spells CASSIGGPGANVLTF. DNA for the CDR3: TGTGCCAGTAGTATAGGTGGGCCTGGGGCCAACGTCCTGACTTTC.